A selection of T cell receptor beta chains follows, all from one sample in a study of CD8+CD57+ T cells in acquired aplastic anemia. TCRdb fed the reads into MiXCR, producing one record per CDR3 protein. The table records under 500,000 distinct CDR3 sequences, around 30% of them present only once. The sample comprised sorted CD4+, CD8+, or CD8+CD57+ T cells (not recorded which) from PBMCs. The source is a human donor with aplastic anemia. The CDR3 runs from the conserved cysteine through the conserved F or W. The D gene is left open where the match is weak. Rows give clone size only sometimes, using once, few, many, or a class for an expanded clone.

J gene | V gene | D gene | clone size | CDR3 protein | CDR3 DNA
TRBJ2-7 | TRBV12-3/TRBV12-4 | TRBD1 | many | CASTSVGAGGYEQYF | TGTGCCAGCACCTCCGTGGGAGCAGGGGGCTACGAGCAGTACTTC
TRBJ1-6 | TRBV25-1 | TRBD1 | NA | CASSPPDRDGSPLHF | TGTGCCAGCAGTCCTCCTGACAGGGACGGCTCACCCCTCCACTTT
TRBJ2-7 | TRBV5-5 | TRBD1 | few | CASTFSGTGYYEQYF | TGTGCCAGCACCTTCTCGGGGACAGGCTACTACGAGCAGTACTTC
TRBJ2-7 | TRBV20-1 | NA | NA | CSAPSGSYASEQYF | TGCAGTGCTCCCTCGGGTAGTTACGCGTCCGAGCAGTACTTC
TRBJ1-2 | TRBV6-1 | TRBD1 | NA | CASRQGGGWGYTF | TGTGCCAGCAGGCAGGGGGGGGGCTGGGGCTACACCTTC
TRBJ2-6 | TRBV5-6 | NA | NA | CASSLNRQYSGANVLTF | TGTGCCAGCAGCTTGAACAGGCAGTACTCTGGGGCCAACGTCCTGACTTTC
TRBJ1-1 | TRBV15 | NA | few | CATSRGYVEAFF | TGTGCCACCAGCAGAGGGTACGTTGAAGCTTTCTTT
TRBJ1-5 | TRBV6-1 | NA | few | CASSEQSTNQPQHF | TGTGCCAGCAGTGAGCAGAGTACTAATCAGCCCCAGCATTTT
TRBJ1-6 | TRBV4-2 | NA | NA | CASSQEGVMGNSPLHF | TGTGCCAGCAGCCAAGAGGGAGTAATGGGTAATTCACCCCTCCACTTT
TRBJ2-5 | TRBV12-3/TRBV12-4 | TRBD2 | NA | CASSLGLAGITYQETQYF | TGTGCCAGCAGCTTGGGACTAGCGGGCATCACCTACCAAGAGACCCAGTACTTC
TRBJ1-6 | TRBV2 | NA | NA | CASRGGGVSPLHF | TGTGCCAGCAGGGGAGGGGGAGTTTCACCCCTCCACTTT
TRBJ2-7 | TRBV7-9 | NA | many | CASSLGGTSYEQYF | TGTGCCAGCAGCTTAGGCGGCACCTCCTACGAGCAGTACTTC
TRBJ2-7 | TRBV20-1 | NA | NA | CSARDGREGSEQYF | TGCAGTGCTAGAGATGGGCGGGAAGGCTCCGAGCAGTACTTC
TRBJ2-5 | TRBV7-3 | NA | NA | CASSLRSSETQYF | TGTGCCAGCAGCTTACGCAGCTCCGAGACCCAGTACTTC
TRBJ1-5 | TRBV10-3 | NA | many | CATTGDDNQPQHF | TGTGCCACCACTGGAGACGACAATCAGCCCCAGCATTTT
TRBJ2-1 | TRBV25-1 | NA | few | CASSTRGNNEQFF | TGTGCCAGCAGTACCCGGGGGAACAATGAGCAGTTCTTC
TRBJ2-3 | TRBV11-2 | TRBD2 | many | CASSTGTSGSTDTQYF | TGTGCCAGCAGCACGGGGACTAGCGGGAGCACAGATACGCAGTATTTT
TRBJ2-5 | TRBV11-1 | NA | NA | CASSLDGDVQETQYF | TGTGCCAGCAGCTTAGACGGGGACGTTCAAGAGACCCAGTACTTC
TRBJ2-5 | TRBV2 | NA | many | CASSVSGLGVTQYF | TGTGCCAGCAGTGTTTCAGGGTTGGGCGTGACCCAGTACTTC
TRBJ1-2 | TRBV15 | NA | many | CATSREDTANYGYTF | TGTGCCACTAGCAGAGAGGACACAGCTAACTATGGCTACACCTTC
TRBJ2-2 | TRBV24-1 | TRBD1 | few | CATSEPPGDRANTGELFF | TGTGCCACCAGTGAACCCCCCGGGGACAGGGCAAACACCGGGGAGCTGTTTTTT
TRBJ2-3 | TRBV2 | NA | few | CASSYSITPDTQYF | TGTGCCAGCAGTTACTCGATTACCCCCGATACGCAGTATTTT
TRBJ1-5 | TRBV20-1 | NA | few | CSASKALSNQPQHF | TGCAGTGCTAGTAAGGCCCTTAGCAATCAGCCCCAGCATTTT
TRBJ1-1 | TRBV29-1 | NA | NA | CSVSGENRLQRAFF | TGCAGCGTCTCTGGGGAGAACAGACTTCAGAGGGCTTTCTTT
TRBJ2-5 | TRBV3-1 | NA | NA | CASSQLQVGGETQYF | TGTGCCAGCAGCCAACTACAAGTTGGGGGGGAGACCCAGTACTTC
TRBJ1-1 | TRBV19 | NA | few | CASSSLRGRLSKAFF | TGTGCCAGTAGCAGTCTACGGGGGAGACTTAGTAAAGCTTTCTTT
TRBJ1-2 | TRBV10-2 | NA | NA | CASRGGVGYTF | TGCGCCAGCAGAGGGGGGGTTGGCTACACCTTC
TRBJ1-3 | TRBV19 | NA | many | CASKTTVDSGNTIYF | TGTGCCAGTAAAACAACAGTTGACTCTGGAAACACCATATATTTT
TRBJ2-3 | TRBV15 | NA | NA | CATSTVRGDTQYF | TGTGCCACGTCGACAGTGAGGGGAGATACGCAGTATTTT
TRBJ2-2 | TRBV3-1 | NA | many | CASSQGTGELFF | TGTGCCAGCAGCCAAGGTACCGGGGAGCTGTTTTTT
TRBJ2-2 | TRBV7-3 | NA | NA | CATVPKGVGSGELFF | TGTGCCACAGTCCCCAAGGGGGTGGGGTCCGGGGAGCTGTTTTTT
TRBJ2-3 | TRBV7-2 | NA | many | CASSLRADTQYF | TGTGCCAGCAGCCTGCGAGCAGATACGCAGTATTTT
TRBJ1-1 | TRBV5-1 | TRBD1 | NA | CASSSTGINTEAFF | TGCGCCAGCAGCTCGACAGGGATAAACACTGAAGCTTTCTTT
TRBJ2-1 | TRBV5-2 | NA | few | CASTFTPPSGQYNEQFF | TGTGCCAGCACCTTCACCCCCCCCAGCGGGCAGTACAATGAGCAGTTCTTC
TRBJ1-1 | TRBV20-1 | NA | few | CSARVRNTEAFF | TGCAGTGCTAGAGTCCGGAACACTGAAGCTTTCTTT
TRBJ2-7 | TRBV11-2 | TRBD2 | few | CASSFRVREEPSYEQYF | TGTGCCAGCAGCTTTAGAGTGCGGGAGGAGCCCTCCTACGAGCAGTACTTC
TRBJ1-5 | TRBV2 | NA | many | CASSVDGPNQPQHF | TGTGCCAGCAGTGTAGACGGCCCCAATCAGCCCCAGCATTTT
TRBJ1-2 | TRBV6-1 | NA | many | CASSEGVGHGYTF | TGTGCCAGCAGTGAAGGGGTTGGGCATGGCTACACCTTC
TRBJ2-7 | TRBV20-1 | NA | NA | CSALLRMGYEQYF | TGCAGTGCCCTACTCCGAATGGGGTACGAGCAGTACTTC
TRBJ2-7 | TRBV4-3 | TRBD2 | NA | CASSQDGTRGGEQYF | TGCGCCAGCAGCCAAGATGGGACCCGCGGGGGCGAGCAGTACTTC
TRBJ1-2 | TRBV19 | NA | many | CASSIGQTNYGYTF | TGTGCCAGTAGTATAGGACAGACTAACTATGGCTACACCTTC
TRBJ2-2 | TRBV7-3 | NA | few | CASSFQANTGELFF | TGTGCCAGCAGCTTTCAGGCGAACACCGGGGAGCTGTTTTTT
TRBJ1-2 | TRBV29-1 | NA | few | CSVLWEYGYTF | TGCAGCGTCCTGTGGGAATATGGCTACACCTTC
TRBJ2-1 | TRBV4-2 | TRBD2 | NA | CASREGLKREVEQFF | TGTGCCAGCAGGGAGGGATTAAAGCGGGAGGTCGAGCAGTTCTTC
TRBJ2-5 | TRBV2 | NA | few | CASSARPGELETQYF | TGTGCCAGCAGCGCGAGACCTGGGGAATTAGAGACCCAGTACTTC
TRBJ2-5 | TRBV25-1 | TRBD1 | NA | CASSQGTGKETQYF | TGTGCCAGCAGCCAAGGGACAGGGAAAGAGACCCAGTACTTC
TRBJ2-5 | TRBV6-5 | NA | once | CASSYGAETYQETQYF | TGTGCCAGCAGTTACGGGGCAGAGACGTACCAAGAGACCCAGTACTTC